This T cell receptor (beta chain) is from a study of T cell responses to AZD1222 COVID-19 vaccine. Study observations and caveats: White British donors predominated, females outnumbered males, and clonal diversity was possibly underestimated. At study baseline, merely more than 5 AZD1222 recipients were seropositive. With dominance at 160-218 and 743-854, vaccine-associated CD4 TCRs spanned spike. Spike-specific TCR breadth and depth rose after two AZD1222 doses.

This clone was detected only once. The antigen is not known. CDR3 size: 15 residues. Losses at the gene ends were 4 bases for V and 7 bases for J; bases not matched to a gene: 8. Germline V CDR1 and CDR2: SGHNT, YYREEE (reference sequence). Method: immunoSEQ multiplex PCR; TCRdb's copy keeps in-frame clones and lacks some. Among 110,000 to 150,000 clones, around nine tenths were seen once, and the ten largest hold about 3.8%. The source is an adult in good health. The sequences come from peripheral blood, collected on day 0 of AZD1222 vaccination. The chain couples TRBV5-4 to TRBJ2-1; 10 bases map to TRBD2. CDR3 residues: CASSLVAGGWNEQFF. CDR3 coding DNA: TGTGCCAGCAGCCTCGTAGCGGGAGGTTGGAATGAGCAGTTCTTC.